The entry that follows covers one TCR beta chain sequence. The sample is drawn from a study of blood T cell repertoires in COVID-19. About the research overall: COVID-19 samples, acute and convalescent, were from the United States, Italy and Spain. Sources were T cells, B-cell-depleted T cells, or PBMCs; the material itself was cDNA or gDNA.

As processed by the authors: Reference gene primer amplification in the assay estimated nucleated cell counts. The protocol was immunoSEQ multiplex PCR, while the TCRdb copy is restricted to in-frame clones and leaves out a portion. V, J and clone size reflect that table, while D and trimming were determined from the DNA. Of roughly 180,000 clones listed, roughly 88% were seen once; the top ten hold 6.5% to 7.5%. From germline, CDR1 is SNHLY and CDR2 FYNNEI. CDR3 length equals 15 residues. Between the trimmed V and J ends, which lost 1 base and 2 bases, there was a span of 10 bases. This clonotype was sampled from an elderly man with COVID-19, enrolled during active disease. The chain has TRBV2 and TRBJ2-3; maybe TRBD2 (5 bases). Sample: peripheral blood. The CDR3 loop reads CASSEGTPYTDTQYF. Here the CDR3 DNA reads TGTGCCAGCAGTGAAGGGACTCCATACACAGATACGCAGTATTTT.